This TCR beta chain originates from a study of OX40 agonist ivuxolimab in advanced cancers. The study in broad terms: Ivuxolimab was a fully human IgG2 agonistic monoclonal antibody targeting the costimulatory receptor OX40 (CD134). Intravenous ivuxolimab was administered to patients every 2 weeks at six dose levels: 0.01, 0.1, 0.3, 1.5, 3 and 10 mg/kg. Of the approximately 50 dose-escalation patients, hepatocellular carcinoma was present in approximately 20, melanoma in around 15, renal cell carcinoma in 9 and head and neck cancer in 9. In the dose-escalation cohort, 82.7% of patients were male, and the mean age was approximately 60 years, with a range of about 20 to 79. Patients were allowed to have had prior anti-PD-1, anti-PD-L1 or anti-CTLA-4 therapy, and roughly 40% of the dose-escalation patients had been treated with checkpoint inhibitors. Partial responses were achieved by three dose-escalation patients, of whom one had hepatocellular carcinoma and two had cutaneous melanoma. Peripheral TCRbeta sequencing aimed to test whether ivuxolimab altered TCR sequence diversity and caused clonal T-cell expansion. The paper covers the monotherapy dose-escalation part of the phase I ivuxolimab trial, which included N ≈ 50 patients.

The germline V gene yields SGHDN for CDR1 and FVKESK for CDR2. V is shortened by 1 base, J by 13 bases, and the region joining them spans 11 bases. Taken from cysteine to phenylalanine, the CDR3 has 12 residues. Of all the DNA, just the CDR3 is kept, 36 bases in frame from base 1. Patients with a history of autoimmune disease or receiving systemic immunosuppression were excluded from the trial. Peripheral blood for TCR sequencing was collected from all dose cohorts at baseline, on cycle 4 day 1, and on cycle 7 day 1. Samples came from an open-label, multicenter, first-in-human phase I dose-escalation trial of ivuxolimab. Adults with locally advanced or metastatic melanoma, renal cell carcinoma, hepatocellular carcinoma or head and neck squamous cell carcinoma were enrolled in the trial. Before TCR sequencing, CD4+ and CD8+ T cells were separately sorted from peripheral blood. Study-wide findings and limitations: After ivuxolimab, CD8+ T cells had more expanded clones than CD4+ T cells on average. In the 0.1-3.0 mg/kg groups, partial responders were among the patients with the lowest normalized peripheral clonal expansion, particularly in CD8+ T cells. The antigen specificity of the clonally expanded peripheral T cells was not determined. Low levels of normalized T-cell clonal expansion were also seen in some nonresponding patients. Clonal expansion of both CD4+ and CD8+ blood T cells was observed from baseline to week 6 at doses 0.1 to 3.0 mg/kg.

Genomic DNA was isolated from the sorted cells so that the TCRbeta CDR3 region could be sequenced. TCRbeta CDR3 regions were sequenced using the immunoSEQ Assay. What TCRdb holds here is the immuneACCESS table cut down to in-frame rearrangements. Part of the clones is not present; checked against another copy, under half of the missing clones reflect an unresolved V gene, and the others are unexplained. The sample table records 15,000 to 25,000 clones; 70% to 90% of these occur just once. Of the sample, around 50% is held by the ten largest clones. With regard to this clone: Its antigen remains unidentified. Qualities for individual bases were not recorded, and no much larger clone is one base off.

The sample in question was CD4+ or CD8+ T cells sorted from blood, obtained in a trial of the OX40 agonist ivuxolimab. The clonotype comes from an adult with an advanced solid tumor such as melanoma, head and neck, liver or kidney cancer. The chain was built from TRBV14 and TRBJ2-1; TRBD1 is a possible D gene, resting on 7 matching bases. The CDR3 protein: CASSQGGDSQFF. The sequenced DNA is TGTGCCAGCAGCCAAGGGGGGGACAGTCAGTTCTTC. This CDR3, with the reference TRBV14 and TRBJ2-1 proteins standing in past its ends, gives the full variable domain EAGVTQFPSHSVIEKGQTVTLRCDPISGHDNLYWYRRVMGKEIKFLLHFVKESKQDESGMPNNRFLAERTGGTYSTLKVQPAELEDSGVYFCASSQGGDSQFFGPGTRLTVL.